This T cell receptor (beta chain) was documented in a study of blood T cell repertoires in COVID-19. The CDR3 loop spans 12 amino acids. Germline CDR1 is SNHLY and CDR2 is FYNNEI. With 7 bases removed from V and 1 base from J, the gap between germline ends came to 7 bases. Sequenced by immunoSEQ multiplex PCR; TCRdb stores in-frame clones only, minus some. The repertoire holds fewer than 450,000 clones, about 90% seen once, with more than 1% in the top ten. This TCR came from a woman aged 25 to 39 who had recovered from COVID-19. Sequencing input: PBMCs or T cells enriched from blood (not recorded which). The rearrangement joins TRBV2 to TRBJ2-5; D remains ambiguous. Here the CDR3 reads CASIPGQETQYF. CDR3 nucleotides: TGTGCCAGCATCCCGGGCCAAGAGACCCAGTACTTC.